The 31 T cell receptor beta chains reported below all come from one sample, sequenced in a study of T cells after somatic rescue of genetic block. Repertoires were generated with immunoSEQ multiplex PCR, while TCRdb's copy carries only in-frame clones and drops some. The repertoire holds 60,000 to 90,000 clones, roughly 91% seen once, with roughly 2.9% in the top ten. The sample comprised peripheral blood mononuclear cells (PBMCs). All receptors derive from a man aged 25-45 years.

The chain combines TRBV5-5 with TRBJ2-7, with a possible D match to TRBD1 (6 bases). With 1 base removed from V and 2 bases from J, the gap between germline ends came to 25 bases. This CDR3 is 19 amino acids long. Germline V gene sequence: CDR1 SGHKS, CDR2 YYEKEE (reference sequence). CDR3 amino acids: CASSLFILGPGQSPYEQYF. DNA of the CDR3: TGTGCCAGCAGCTTGTTTATCCTTGGACCGGGACAATCTCCCTACGAGCAGTACTTC.

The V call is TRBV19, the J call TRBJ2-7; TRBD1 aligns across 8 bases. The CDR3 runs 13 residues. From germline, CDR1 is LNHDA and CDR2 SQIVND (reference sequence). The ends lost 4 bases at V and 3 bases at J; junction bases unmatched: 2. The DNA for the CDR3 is TGTGCCAGTAGTACAGGGGGCGGCTACGAGCAGTACTTC. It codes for CASSTGGGYEQYF.

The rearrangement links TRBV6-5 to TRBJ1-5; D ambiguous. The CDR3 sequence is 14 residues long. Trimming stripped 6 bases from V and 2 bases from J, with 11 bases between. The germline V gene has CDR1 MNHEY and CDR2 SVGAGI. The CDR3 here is CASRSYGGNQPQHF. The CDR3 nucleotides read TGTGCCAGCAGATCCTACGGGGGCAATCAGCCCCAGCATTTT.

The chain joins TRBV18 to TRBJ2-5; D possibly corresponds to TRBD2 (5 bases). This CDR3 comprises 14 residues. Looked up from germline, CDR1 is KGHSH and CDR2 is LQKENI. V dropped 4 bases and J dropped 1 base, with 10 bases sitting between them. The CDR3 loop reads CASSLNGGQETQYF. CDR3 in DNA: TGTGCCAGCTCACTTAATGGAGGCCAAGAGACCCAGTACTTC.

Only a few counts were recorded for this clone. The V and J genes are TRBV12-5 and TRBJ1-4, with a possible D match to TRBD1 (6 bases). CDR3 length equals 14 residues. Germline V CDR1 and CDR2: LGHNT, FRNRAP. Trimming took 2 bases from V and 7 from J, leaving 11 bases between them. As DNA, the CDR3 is TGTGCTAGTGGTTTGTTACGACAGGTTGAAAAACTGTTTTTT. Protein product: CASGLLRQVEKLFF.

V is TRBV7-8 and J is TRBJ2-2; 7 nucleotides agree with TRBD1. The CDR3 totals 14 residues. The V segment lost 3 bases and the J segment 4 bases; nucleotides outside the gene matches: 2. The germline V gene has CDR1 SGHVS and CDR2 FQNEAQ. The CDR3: CASSLGQTTGELFF. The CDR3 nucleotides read TGTGCCAGCAGCTTGGGACAGACCACCGGGGAGCTGTTTTTT.

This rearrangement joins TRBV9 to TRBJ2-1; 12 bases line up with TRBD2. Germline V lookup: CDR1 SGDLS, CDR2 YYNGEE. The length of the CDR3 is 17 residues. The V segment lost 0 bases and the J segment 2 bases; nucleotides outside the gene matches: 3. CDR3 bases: TGTGCCAGCAGCGTAGATACTAGCGGGAGGACCTACAATGAGCAGTTCTTC. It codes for CASSVDTSGRTYNEQFF.

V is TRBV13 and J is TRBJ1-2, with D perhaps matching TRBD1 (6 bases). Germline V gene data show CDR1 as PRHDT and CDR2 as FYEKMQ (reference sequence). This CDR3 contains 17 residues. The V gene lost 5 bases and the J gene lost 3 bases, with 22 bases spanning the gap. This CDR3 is CASSPDGGPSPYYGYTF. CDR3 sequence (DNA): TGTGCCAGCAGCCCAGATGGGGGGCCCTCGCCCTACTATGGCTACACCTTC.

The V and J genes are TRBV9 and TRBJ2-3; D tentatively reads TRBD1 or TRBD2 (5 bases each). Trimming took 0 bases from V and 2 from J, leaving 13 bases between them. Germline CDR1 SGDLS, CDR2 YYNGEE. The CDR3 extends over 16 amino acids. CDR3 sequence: CASSVGGIRATDTQYF. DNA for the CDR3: TGTGCCAGCAGCGTAGGGGGGATAAGGGCCACAGATACGCAGTATTTT.

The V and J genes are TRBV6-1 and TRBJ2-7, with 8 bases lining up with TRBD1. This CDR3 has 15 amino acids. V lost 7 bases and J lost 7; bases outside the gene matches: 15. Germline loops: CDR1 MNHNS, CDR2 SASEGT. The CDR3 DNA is TGTGCCAGCACTTTCCTCAGGACAGGGCCCGGAGAGCAGTACTTC. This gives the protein CASTFLRTGPGEQYF.

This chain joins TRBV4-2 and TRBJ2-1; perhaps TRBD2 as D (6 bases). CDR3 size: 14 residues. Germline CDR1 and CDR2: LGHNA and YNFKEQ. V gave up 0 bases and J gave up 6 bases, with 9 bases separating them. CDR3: CASSQDRERNEQFF. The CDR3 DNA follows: TGTGCCAGCAGCCAAGACCGGGAGCGCAATGAGCAGTTCTTC.

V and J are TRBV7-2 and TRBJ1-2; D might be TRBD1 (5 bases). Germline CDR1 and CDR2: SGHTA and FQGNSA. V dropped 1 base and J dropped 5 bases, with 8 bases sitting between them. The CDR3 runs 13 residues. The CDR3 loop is CASSLGPGYGYTF. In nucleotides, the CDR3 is TGTGCCAGCAGCTTAGGTCCAGGGTATGGCTACACCTTC.

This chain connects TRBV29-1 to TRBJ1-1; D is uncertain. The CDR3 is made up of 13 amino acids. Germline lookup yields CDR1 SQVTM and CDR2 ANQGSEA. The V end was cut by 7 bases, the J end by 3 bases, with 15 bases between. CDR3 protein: CSGGFGLYTEAFF. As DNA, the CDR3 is TGCAGCGGAGGATTCGGACTGTACACTGAAGCTTTCTTT.

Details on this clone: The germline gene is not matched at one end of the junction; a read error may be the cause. The CDR3 DNA reads as TGTGCCCTCAGATCCGGGGCGCGCACGGATACGCAGTATTTT. This gives the protein CALRSGARTDTQYF. The chain links TRBV2 to TRBJ2-3, with D tentatively TRBD1 or TRBD2 (5 bases each). The CDR3 contains 14 residues. The germline V gene encodes CDR1 SNHLY and CDR2 FYNNEI.

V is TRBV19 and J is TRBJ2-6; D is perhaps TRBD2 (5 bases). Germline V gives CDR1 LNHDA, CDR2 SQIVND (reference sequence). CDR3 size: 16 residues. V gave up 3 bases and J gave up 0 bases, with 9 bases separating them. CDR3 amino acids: CASSIGEISGANVLTF. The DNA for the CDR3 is TGTGCCAGTAGTATTGGGGAGATCTCTGGGGCCAACGTCCTGACTTTC.

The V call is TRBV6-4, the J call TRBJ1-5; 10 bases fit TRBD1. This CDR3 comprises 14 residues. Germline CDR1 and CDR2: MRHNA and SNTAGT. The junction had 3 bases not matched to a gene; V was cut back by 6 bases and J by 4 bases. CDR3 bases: TGTGCCAGCAGAGAGGACAGGGGGAATCAGCCCCAGCATTTT. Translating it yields CASREDRGNQPQHF.

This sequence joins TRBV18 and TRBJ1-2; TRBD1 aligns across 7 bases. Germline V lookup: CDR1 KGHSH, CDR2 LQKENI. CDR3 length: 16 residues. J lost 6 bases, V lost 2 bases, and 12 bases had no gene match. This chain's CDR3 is CASSPITAGTVDGYTF. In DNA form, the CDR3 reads TGTGCCAGCTCACCAATCACAGCCGGGACAGTCGATGGCTACACCTTC.

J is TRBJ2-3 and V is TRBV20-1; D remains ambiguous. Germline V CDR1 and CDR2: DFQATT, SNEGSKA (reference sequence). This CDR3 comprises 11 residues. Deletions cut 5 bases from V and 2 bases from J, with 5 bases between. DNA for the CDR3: TGCAGTGCTGGTATCACAGATACGCAGTATTTT. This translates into CSAGITDTQYF.

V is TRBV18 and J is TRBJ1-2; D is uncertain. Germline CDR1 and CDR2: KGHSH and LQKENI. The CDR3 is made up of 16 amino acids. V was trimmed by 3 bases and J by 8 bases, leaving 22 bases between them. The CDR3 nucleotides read TGTGCCAGCTCACCGACCCGGGATCGAATACCCCTGGGCTACACCTTC. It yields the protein CASSPTRDRIPLGYTF.

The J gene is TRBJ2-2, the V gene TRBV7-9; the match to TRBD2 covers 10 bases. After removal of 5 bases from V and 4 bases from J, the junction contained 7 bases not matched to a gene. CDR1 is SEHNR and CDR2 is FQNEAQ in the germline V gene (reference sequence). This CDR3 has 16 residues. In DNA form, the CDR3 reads TGTGCCAGCAGCCCTAGGACTAGCGGATTCACCGGGGAGCTGTTTTTT. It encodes CASSPRTSGFTGELFF.

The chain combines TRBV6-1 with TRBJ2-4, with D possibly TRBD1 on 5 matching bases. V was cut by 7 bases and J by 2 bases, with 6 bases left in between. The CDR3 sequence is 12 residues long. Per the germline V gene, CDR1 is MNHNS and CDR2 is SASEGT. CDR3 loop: CASTGTKNIQYF. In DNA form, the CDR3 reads TGTGCCAGCACAGGGACCAAAAACATTCAGTACTTC.

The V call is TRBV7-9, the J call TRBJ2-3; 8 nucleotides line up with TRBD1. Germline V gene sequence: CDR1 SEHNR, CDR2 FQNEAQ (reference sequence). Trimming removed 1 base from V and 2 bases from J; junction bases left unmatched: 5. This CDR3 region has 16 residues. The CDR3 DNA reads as TGTGCCAGCAGCTTAGGACAGGGGTTTAACACAGATACGCAGTATTTT. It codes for CASSLGQGFNTDTQYF. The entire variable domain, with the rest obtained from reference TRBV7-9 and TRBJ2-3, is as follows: DTGVSQNPRHKITKRGQNVTFRCDPISEHNRLYWYRQTLGQGPEFLTYFQNEAQLEKSRLLSDRFSAERPKGSFSTLEIQRTEQGDSAMYLCASSLGQGFNTDTQYFGPGTRLTVL.

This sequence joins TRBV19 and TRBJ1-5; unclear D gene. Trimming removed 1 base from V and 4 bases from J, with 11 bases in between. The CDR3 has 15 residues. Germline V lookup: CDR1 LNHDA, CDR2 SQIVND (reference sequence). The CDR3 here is CASSIATSQNQPQHF. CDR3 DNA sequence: TGTGCCAGTAGTATAGCTACATCTCAAAATCAGCCCCAGCATTTT. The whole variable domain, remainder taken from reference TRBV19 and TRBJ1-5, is DGGITQSPKYLFRKEGQNVTLSCEQNLNHDAMYWYRQDPGQGLRLIYYSQIVNDFQKGDIAEGYSVSREKKESFPLTVTSAQKNPTAFYLCASSIATSQNQPQHFGDGTRLSIL.

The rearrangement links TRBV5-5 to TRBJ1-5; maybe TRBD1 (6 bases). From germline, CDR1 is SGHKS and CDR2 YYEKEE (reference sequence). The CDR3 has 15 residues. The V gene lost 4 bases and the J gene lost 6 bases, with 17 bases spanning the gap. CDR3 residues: CASSPGQGLSQPQHF. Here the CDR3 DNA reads TGTGCCAGCAGCCCCGGCCAGGGGCTAAGTCAGCCCCAGCATTTT.

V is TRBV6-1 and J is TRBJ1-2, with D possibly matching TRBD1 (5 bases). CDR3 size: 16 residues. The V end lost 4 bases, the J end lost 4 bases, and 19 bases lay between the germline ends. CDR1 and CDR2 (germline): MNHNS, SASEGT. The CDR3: CASSAWEQEGFYGYTF. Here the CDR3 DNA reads TGTGCCAGCAGTGCCTGGGAACAGGAGGGGTTCTATGGCTACACCTTC.

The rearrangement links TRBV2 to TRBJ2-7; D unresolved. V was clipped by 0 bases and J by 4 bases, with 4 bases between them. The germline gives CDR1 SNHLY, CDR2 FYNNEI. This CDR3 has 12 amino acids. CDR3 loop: CASSEAGYEQYF. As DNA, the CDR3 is TGTGCCAGCAGTGAAGCGGGGTACGAGCAGTACTTC.

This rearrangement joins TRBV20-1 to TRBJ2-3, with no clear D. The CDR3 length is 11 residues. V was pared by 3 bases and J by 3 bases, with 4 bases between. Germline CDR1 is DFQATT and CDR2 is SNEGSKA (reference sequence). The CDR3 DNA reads TGCAGTGCTAGGTGGACAGATACGCAGTATTTT. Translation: CSARWTDTQYF.

CDR3 coding DNA: TGTGCCTGGAGTGGGGGTCCTAGGGAGACCCAGTACTTC. Protein: CAWSGGPRETQYF. This chain joins TRBV30 and TRBJ2-5, with D uncertain. V was trimmed by 1 base and J by 5 bases, leaving 11 bases between them. Germline CDR1 and CDR2: GTSNPN and SVGIG (reference sequence). The CDR3 is 13 amino acids.

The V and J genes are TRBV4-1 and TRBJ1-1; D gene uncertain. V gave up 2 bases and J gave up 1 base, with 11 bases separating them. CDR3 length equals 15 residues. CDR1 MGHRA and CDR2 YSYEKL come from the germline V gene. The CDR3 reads CASSQTRTGNTEAFF. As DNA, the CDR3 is TGCGCCAGCAGCCAAACTAGGACGGGGAACACTGAAGCTTTCTTT.

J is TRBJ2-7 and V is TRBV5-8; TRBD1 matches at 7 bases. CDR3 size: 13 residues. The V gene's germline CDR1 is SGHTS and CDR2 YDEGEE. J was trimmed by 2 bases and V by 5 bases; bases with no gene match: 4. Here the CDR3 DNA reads TGTGCCAGCAGTTGGGACAGAACCTACGAGCAGTACTTC. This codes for CASSWDRTYEQYF.

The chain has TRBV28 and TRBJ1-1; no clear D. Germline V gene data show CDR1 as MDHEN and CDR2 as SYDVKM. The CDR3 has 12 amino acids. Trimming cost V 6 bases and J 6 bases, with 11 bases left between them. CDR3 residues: CASRSLSAEAFF. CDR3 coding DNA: TGTGCCAGCAGGTCCCTCAGTGCTGAAGCTTTCTTT.